This is a list of T cell receptor beta chains from one sample in a study of cytotoxic CD8 clonotypes in ibrutinib-treated CLL. TCRdb keeps only in-frame clones here, not all; method: immunoSEQ multiplex PCR. Found here are approximately 32,000 clones, roughly 45% of them singletons; the top ten hold approximately 17%. Sequenced here: PBMCs, sampled before ibrutinib treatment. The receptors derive from a human donor with chronic lymphocytic leukemia. CDR3s include the opening cysteine and the closing phenylalanine or tryptophan. A D gene is named only where the DNA matches it firmly. The listing skips clone size in some rows; elsewhere it reads once, few, many or a size class.

CDR3 DNA | CDR3 protein | J gene | D gene | V gene | clone size
TGTGCCAGCAGGGTAGGGGGGAAAGAGACCCAGTACTTC | CASRVGGKETQYF | TRBJ2-5 | NA | TRBV6-5 | NA
TGTGCCAGCAGCCCACAGGGGGCAAATTCACCCCTCCACTTT | CASSPQGANSPLHF | TRBJ1-6 | TRBD1 | TRBV27 | NA
TGTGCCAGCAGCTTGGCAGGGGGATTAACTCAGGAGACCCAGTACTTC | CASSLAGGLTQETQYF | TRBJ2-5 | TRBD1 | TRBV5-4 | NA
TGTGCCAGCAGCATATGGAAGCCAAATTCACCCCTCCACTTT | CASSIWKPNSPLHF | TRBJ1-6 | NA | TRBV5-6 | few
TGTGCCAGCAGTTTGCTCTACGAGCAGTACTTC | CASSLLYEQYF | TRBJ2-7 | NA | TRBV28 | NA
TGTGCCAGCAGCGCGGACGCAGATACGCAGTATTTT | CASSADADTQYF | TRBJ2-3 | NA | TRBV9 | few
TGTGCCAGAAGCTACCAGAGATACTATGGCTACACCTTC | CARSYQRYYGYTF | TRBJ1-2 | NA | TRBV7-5 | NA
TGTGCCATCAGCACTGGACAGGGGAGTGCCTACGAGCAGTACTTC | CAISTGQGSAYEQYF | TRBJ2-7 | TRBD1 | TRBV10-3 | medium-sized
TGTGCCAGCAGCCAACCAGAGGGGGCGCGTACCGGGGAGCTGTTTTTT | CASSQPEGARTGELFF | TRBJ2-2 | TRBD1 | TRBV11-3 | few
TGTGCCAGCTCACCCTTGGACAGGGTGGACTATGGCTACACCTTC | CASSPLDRVDYGYTF | TRBJ1-2 | TRBD1 | TRBV18 | few
TGTGCCAGTTCACGCCGGACAGGGGATAATGAGCAGTTCTTC | CASSRRTGDNEQFF | TRBJ2-1 | TRBD1 | TRBV7-2 | few
TGTGCCAGCAGCCCGAGGGGGCCCGGGTGGAACACTGAAGCTTTCTTT | CASSPRGPGWNTEAFF | TRBJ1-1 | TRBD1 | TRBV7-2 | few
TGTGCCAGCAGGCAGACGGGGAGGGGGCTAGATGGCTACACCTTC | CASRQTGRGLDGYTF | TRBJ1-2 | TRBD1 | TRBV27 | few
TGTGCTAGTGGACACGACTGGCAAGAGACCCAGTACTTC | CASGHDWQETQYF | TRBJ2-5 | NA | TRBV12-5 | NA
TGTGCCAGCAGTCCATATCCCCCTGACACTTCGAGGGGTCACAATGAGCAGTTCTTC | CASSPYPPDTSRGHNEQFF | TRBJ2-1 | NA | TRBV27 | NA
TGCGCCAGCAGCTGGAAAGGGACGGAGGGCGGCTACACCTTC | CASSWKGTEGGYTF | TRBJ1-2 | NA | TRBV5-1 | NA
TGTGCCAGCAATCCTCGTGGGGGGAACACCGGGGAGCTGTTTTTT | CASNPRGGNTGELFF | TRBJ2-2 | NA | TRBV6-5 | NA
TGTGCCAGCAGGACGGGGGGTTCTGACTATGGCTACACCTTC | CASRTGGSDYGYTF | TRBJ1-2 | NA | TRBV6-6 | once
TGTGCCAGCAGTTCGCCGGGGGCCCCAACCTACGAGCAGTACTTC | CASSSPGAPTYEQYF | TRBJ2-7 | NA | TRBV27 | NA
TGCGCCAGCAGCCAAGGAGGGGGGAGCGGGAGCACAGATACGCAGTATTTT | CASSQGGGSGSTDTQYF | TRBJ2-3 | NA | TRBV4-1 | once
TGTGCCAGCAGGAGGCGAGACACCGGGGAGCTGTTTTTT | CASRRRDTGELFF | TRBJ2-2 | NA | TRBV27 | NA
TGTGCCAGTAGTATTGTCTCGGGTTTGGACGGGGAGCTGTTTTTT | CASSIVSGLDGELFF | TRBJ2-2 | NA | TRBV19 | NA
TGTGCCAGCAGTCCAGATCAGTATAGCTATGGCTACACCTTC | CASSPDQYSYGYTF | TRBJ1-2 | NA | TRBV28 | NA
TGTGCCAGCTCACCAAGTTTAGCGGGGGGGTACAATGAGCAGTTCTTC | CASSPSLAGGYNEQFF | TRBJ2-1 | TRBD2 | TRBV18 | NA
TGCACCAGCAGCCAAGATGCGGGGGGCCCTTACGAGCAGTACTTC | CTSSQDAGGPYEQYF | TRBJ2-7 | NA | TRBV1 | NA
TGTGCCAGCAGCAGGGGGGATAACTATAATTCACCCCTCCACTTT | CASSRGDNYNSPLHF | TRBJ1-6 | NA | TRBV5-4 | few
TGTGCCAGCAGCGGGACTAGCGGGGGTCCTATCTACGAGCAGTACTTC | CASSGTSGGPIYEQYF | TRBJ2-7 | TRBD2 | TRBV13 | NA
TGTGCCAGCAGCCAGACTATTAGCGGGGGTCTCCCAGATACGCAGTATTTT | CASSQTISGGLPDTQYF | TRBJ2-3 | TRBD2 | TRBV4-2 | NA
TGTGCCAGCAGCCCGCATGGGAGCAATCAGCCCCAGCATTTT | CASSPHGSNQPQHF | TRBJ1-5 | NA | TRBV7-6 | NA
TGTGCCAGCAGCTTACGAGCGGGGGGCTCCTACGAGCAGTACTTC | CASSLRAGGSYEQYF | TRBJ2-7 | TRBD2 | TRBV7-3 | few
TGTGCCAGCACCAGGGGGGAGTCTTATGGCTACACCTTC | CASTRGESYGYTF | TRBJ1-2 | TRBD1 | TRBV2 | NA
TGTGCCAGCAGCTTGGATACGGGGGAGTATTCACCCCTCCACTTT | CASSLDTGEYSPLHF | TRBJ1-6 | NA | TRBV11-2 | NA
TGTGCCATCAGGGCCGGGACAGGGGACTATGGCTACACCTTC | CAIRAGTGDYGYTF | TRBJ1-2 | TRBD1 | TRBV10-3 | NA
TGTGCCAGCACTAGTACCCTCACAGATACGCAGTATTTT | CASTSTLTDTQYF | TRBJ2-3 | NA | TRBV27 | few
TGCGCCAGCAGCCCACGGACAGGGGTTGGAGATACGCAGTATTTT | CASSPRTGVGDTQYF | TRBJ2-3 | TRBD1 | TRBV5-1 | NA
TGTGCCAGAAGCTTGCCGCGGACAGGGACACAAAACAAGCAGTTCTTC | CARSLPRTGTQNKQFF | TRBJ2-1 | TRBD1 | TRBV5-3 | few
TGCGCCAGCAGCCAAGATCCGGGACAGGGGTTACCCAATGAGCAGTTCTTC | CASSQDPGQGLPNEQFF | TRBJ2-1 | TRBD1 | TRBV4-1 | NA
TGTGCCAGCAGCGAGGGAGCGGGGGGATCCTACGAGCAGTACTTC | CASSEGAGGSYEQYF | TRBJ2-7 | TRBD2 | TRBV9 | NA
TGTGCCAGCAAAAGGGAGCGGGGGGCGACAGATACGCAGTATTTT | CASKRERGATDTQYF | TRBJ2-3 | TRBD2 | TRBV2 | NA
TGTGCCAGCAGTTACTCGGGGGGTCCCACAGATACGCAGTATTTT | CASSYSGGPTDTQYF | TRBJ2-3 | NA | TRBV6-5 | few
TGTGCCAGCAGCAAAGGGAGGGGGCGTTGGCACCCTAACTATGGCTACACCTTC | CASSKGRGRWHPNYGYTF | TRBJ1-2 | NA | TRBV21-1 | NA
TGTGCCAGTAGTATAGGCCCTCCGGGACAGAGGAACGGTGGCTACACCTTC | CASSIGPPGQRNGGYTF | TRBJ1-2 | TRBD1 | TRBV19 | NA
TGTGCCAGCGGGACTAGCCCGTACAATGAGCAGTTCTTC | CASGTSPYNEQFF | TRBJ2-1 | TRBD2 | TRBV27 | NA
TGTGCCAGCAGGAACAGGGCCAGCAATCAGCCCCAGCATTTT | CASRNRASNQPQHF | TRBJ1-5 | NA | TRBV27 | NA